Shown below are 27 T cell receptor beta chains from a single sample sequenced in a study of control samples from healthy donors and cancer patients. Here immunoSEQ multiplex PCR was the method, and the copy in TCRdb shows in-frame clones only, minus some. The profile shows about 75,000 clones, less than 95% of them singletons. Sequencing input: blood. These receptor sequences come from a woman aged 40 to 49 in good health.

This clone was observed once. This sequence joins TRBV28 and TRBJ1-1, with 9 nucleotides matching TRBD1. Germline values: CDR1 MDHEN, CDR2 SYDVKM. J was trimmed by 0 bases and V by 6 bases; bases with no gene match: 2. The CDR3 extends over 14 amino acids. The CDR3 region has the DNA TGTGCCAGCAGGCGGACAGGGGTGAACACTGAAGCTTTCTTT. Encoded protein: CASRRTGVNTEAFF.

The CDR3 DNA reads as TGTGCCAGTAGTTGGACAGAGAATCAGCCCCAGCATTTT. Translated, it gives CASSWTENQPQHF. This rearrangement joins TRBV19 to TRBJ1-5; TRBD1 is a possible D gene (6 bases). CDR1 and CDR2 (germline): LNHDA, SQIVND (reference sequence). V lost 5 bases and J lost 4, with 9 bases in between. The CDR3 contains 13 residues.

V gene TRBV7-3 combines with J gene TRBJ2-1; the D is unclear. There are 15 residues in the CDR3. Germline CDR1 SGHTA, CDR2 FQGTGA. Trimming took off 5 bases at V and 0 bases at J, with 11 bases between the two ends. CDR3 sequence (DNA): TGTGCCAGCAGCCCCGACCCTCGCTCCTACAATGAGCAGTTCTTC. Translated, it gives CASSPDPRSYNEQFF.

This clone is a singleton in its sample. V gene TRBV7-3 combines with J gene TRBJ2-3; the D is unclear. Trimming stripped 4 bases from V and 0 bases from J, with 11 bases between. This CDR3 has 15 amino acids. Germline-derived CDR1 and CDR2 are SGHTA and FQGTGA. DNA of the CDR3: TGTGCCAGCAGCTACCGGGCGACCAGCACAGATACGCAGTATTTT. It encodes CASSYRATSTDTQYF.

A remark on this clone: Other nucleotide sequences in the sample specify the same CDR3. The genes are TRBV7-9 and TRBJ2-7, with D perhaps given as TRBD1 or TRBD2 (5 bases each). V shed 6 bases and J shed 2 bases, with 17 bases lying between them. The CDR3 sequence is 15 residues long. Germline loops: CDR1 SEHNR, CDR2 FQNEAQ (reference sequence). CDR3 sequence reads: CASSLGDGGTYEQYF. The CDR3 nucleotides read TGTGCCAGCAGTCTAGGCGATGGGGGTACCTACGAGCAGTACTTC.

The chain couples TRBV19 to TRBJ2-5; D possibly corresponds to TRBD2 (5 bases). This CDR3 has 13 amino acids. The ends were cut back, 4 bases at V and 1 base at J, with 7 bases in the middle. Germline CDR1 is LNHDA and CDR2 is SQIVND (reference sequence). The CDR3 DNA sequence: TGTGCCAGTAGTAGTAGCGCCCAAGAGACCCAGTACTTC. Amino acid sequence: CASSSSAQETQYF.

The V gene is TRBV5-5, the J gene TRBJ1-1; D not certain. The CDR3 extends over 16 amino acids. V lost 2 bases, J lost 0 bases, and 14 bases lay in between. Germline values: CDR1 SGHKS, CDR2 YYEKEE (reference sequence). As DNA, the CDR3 is TGTGCCAGCAGCTTCCAGGTAGGAGGACTGAACACTGAAGCTTTCTTT. Translation: CASSFQVGGLNTEAFF.

The chain employs TRBV19 and TRBJ2-5; D is ambiguous. CDR1 is LNHDA and CDR2 is SQIVND in the germline V gene (reference sequence). This CDR3 has 14 amino acids. The V end was cut by 5 bases, the J end by 6 bases, with 16 bases between. CDR3 coding DNA: TGTGCCAGTAGTCCCGAACGTCCCATTCAGACCCAGTACTTC. Amino acid sequence: CASSPERPIQTQYF.

This rearrangement joins TRBV5-1 to TRBJ1-5; tentative D call: TRBD1 (5 bases). Trimming removed 0 bases from V and 1 base from J, with 8 bases in between. The germline V gene has CDR1 SGHRS and CDR2 YFSETQ. This CDR3 region has 15 residues. CDR3 sequence reads: CASSLEGISNQPQHF. The CDR3 DNA reads TGCGCCAGCAGCTTGGAGGGGATAAGCAATCAGCCCCAGCATTTT.

CDR3 DNA sequence: TGTGCCAGCAGCTTATACAGGGAATCATGGTATGGCTACACCTTC. It specifies CASSLYRESWYGYTF. J is TRBJ1-2 and V is TRBV7-9; tentative D call: TRBD1 (6 bases). Trimming took off 2 bases at V and 5 bases at J, with 15 bases between the two ends. Germline-derived CDR1 and CDR2 are SEHNR and FQNEAQ (reference sequence). This CDR3 spans 15 amino acids.

V and J are TRBV6-5 and TRBJ1-2, with TRBD1 matching over 9 bases. Trimming took 6 bases from V and 3 from J; bases not matched to a gene: 5. This CDR3 is 14 amino acids long. Germline V gives CDR1 MNHEY, CDR2 SVGAGI. CDR3 sequence: CASRGQGSYYGYTF. CDR3 DNA: TGTGCCAGCAGAGGACAGGGGTCTTACTATGGCTACACCTTC.

The chain has TRBV4-1 and TRBJ2-7, with 10 bases fitting TRBD2. The CDR3 length is 14 residues. The V segment lost 3 bases and the J segment 3 bases; nucleotides outside the gene matches: 2. Germline CDR1 MGHRA, CDR2 YSYEKL. The CDR3: CASSQASGSYEQYF. In nucleotides, the CDR3 is TGCGCCAGCAGCCAGGCTAGCGGGAGCTACGAGCAGTACTTC.

The J gene is TRBJ2-3, the V gene TRBV4-1; 14 positions match TRBD2. The length of the CDR3 is 16 residues. Germline V gene lookup returns CDR1 MGHRA and CDR2 YSYEKL. V lost 3 bases to trimming and J lost 7 bases; unmatched junction nucleotides: 6. The CDR3 sequence: CASSQAGTSGSYTQYF. As DNA, the CDR3 is TGCGCCAGCAGCCAGGCAGGGACTAGCGGGAGCTATACGCAGTATTTT.

The rearrangement uses TRBV9 and TRBJ1-2; maybe TRBD1 (5 bases). CDR3 length: 14 amino acids. Germline values: CDR1 SGDLS, CDR2 YYNGEE. The V and J ends lost 4 bases and 5 bases respectively, with 15 bases between them. The CDR3 loop reads CASSSRQNLYGYTF. CDR3 DNA: TGTGCCAGCAGCTCCAGACAGAATCTATATGGCTACACCTTC.

The rearrangement uses TRBV28 and TRBJ2-7; weak D call: TRBD1 (6 bases). This CDR3 is built from 15 residues. CDR1 MDHEN and CDR2 SYDVKM come from the germline V gene. With 2 bases removed from V and 3 bases from J, the gap between germline ends came to 14 bases. The CDR3 DNA sequence: TGTGCCAGCAGTTTAATGGACAGCCCCTTCTACGAGCAGTACTTC. This gives the protein CASSLMDSPFYEQYF.

V usage is TRBV28 and J usage is TRBJ1-1; D is perhaps TRBD1 (5 bases). This CDR3 has 14 residues. The germline CDR1 and CDR2 sequences are MDHEN and SYDVKM. V was pared by 5 bases and J by 1 base, with 11 bases between. The CDR3 sequence is CASSPRDGNTEAFF. In DNA, the CDR3 is TGTGCCAGCAGTCCCAGGGACGGGAACACTGAAGCTTTCTTT.

The V gene is TRBV28, the J gene TRBJ1-2; D is ambiguous. The V end was cut by 6 bases, the J end by 8 bases, with 10 bases between. The CDR3 has 11 amino acids. CDR1 and CDR2 (germline): MDHEN, SYDVKM. DNA for the CDR3: TGTGCCAGCAGGTCAGGATCCGGCTACACCTTC. This gives the protein CASRSGSGYTF.

V gene TRBV18 combines with J gene TRBJ1-4, with 9 bases aligning to TRBD1. The germline CDR1 and CDR2 sequences are KGHSH and LQKENI. The V gene end was trimmed by 3 bases and the J gene end by 2 bases; junction bases not matched to a gene: 10. The CDR3 consists of 18 residues. The CDR3 reads CASSPPTGTGTTNEKLFF. The CDR3 nucleotides read TGTGCCAGCTCACCGCCAACCGGGACAGGGACCACTAATGAAAAACTGTTTTTT.

In this sample, this clone turned up a few times. This chain joins TRBV12-3 or TRBV12-4 and TRBJ1-5; tentatively, D is TRBD1 (6 bases). Trimming removed 7 bases from V and 11 bases from J, with 15 bases in between. The CDR3 loop spans 12 amino acids. The CDR3 here is CASKLGASTQHF. CDR3 coding DNA: TGTGCCAGCAAACTGGGGGCTAGTACCCAGCATTTT.

The chain employs TRBV11-2 and TRBJ2-7; TRBD1 matches 7 bases. Trimming cost V 1 base and J 0 bases; bases outside gene matches: 3. The CDR3 spans 15 residues. Germline values: CDR1 SGHAT, CDR2 FQNNGV. CDR3 nucleotides: TGTGCCAGCAGCTTAGTGGCAGGGGGCTCCTACGAGCAGTACTTC. Its translation is CASSLVAGGSYEQYF. The full variable domain, in which reference TRBV11-2 and TRBJ2-7 provide the parts outside the CDR3, is EAGVAQSPRYKIIEKRQSVAFWCNPISGHATLYWYQQILGQGPKLLIQFQNNGVVDDSQLPKDRFSAERLKGVDSTLKIQPAKLEDSAVYLCASSLVAGGSYEQYFGPGTRLTVT.

The chain couples TRBV6-5 to TRBJ2-1, with TRBD1 as a possible D gene (5 bases). Germline CDR1 is MNHEY and CDR2 is SVGAGI. The CDR3 spans 14 residues. The V and J ends lost 3 bases and 7 bases respectively, with 13 bases between them. CDR3 coding DNA: TGTGCCAGCAGTTATCGGACACTGGCAAATGAGCAGTTCTTC. This gives the protein CASSYRTLANEQFF.

The chain is built from TRBV5-5 and TRBJ2-7, with D tentatively TRBD2 (6 bases). This CDR3 has 15 residues. CDR1 and CDR2 (germline): SGHKS, YYEKEE (reference sequence). Trimming cost V 4 bases and J 2 bases, with 16 bases left between them. CDR3 DNA sequence: TGTGCCAGCAGCATGTGGTCGGGGGAGACCTACGAGCAGTACTTC. Its translation: CASSMWSGETYEQYF.

This clone was detected once. The chain joins TRBV6-2 or TRBV6-3 to TRBJ1-1; unclear D gene. V was trimmed by 2 bases and J by 2 bases, leaving 9 bases between them. This CDR3 has 14 amino acids. The germline gives CDR1 MNHEY, CDR2 SVGEGT. CDR3 residues: CASSYLNSNTEAFF. The CDR3 nucleotides read TGTGCCAGCAGTTACCTCAACAGTAACACTGAAGCTTTCTTT.

The chain uses TRBV18 and TRBJ2-1, with D possibly matching TRBD1 (5 bases). The CDR3 loop spans 12 amino acids. V lost 3 bases, J lost 7 bases, and 7 bases lay in between. The V gene's germline CDR1 is KGHSH and CDR2 LQKENI. The CDR3 nucleotides are TGTGCCAGCTCACCGGGGCAAAATGAGCAGTTCTTC. Translated, it gives CASSPGQNEQFF.

J is TRBJ2-2 and V is TRBV2; D is uncertain. Germline V gene sequence: CDR1 SNHLY, CDR2 FYNNEI. The length of the CDR3 is 15 residues. Trimming stripped 4 bases from V and 6 bases from J, with 15 bases between. In nucleotides, the CDR3 is TGTGCCAGCAGTGCCTCTAGGCAGGCGTCCGGGGAGCTGTTTTTT. Its translation is CASSASRQASGELFF.

This clone is classed as medium-sized (0.01 to 0.1%). The rearrangement joins TRBV4-3 to TRBJ2-6; D is possibly TRBD1 (5 bases). Germline V gene lookup returns CDR1 LGHNA and CDR2 YSLEER. The CDR3 is made up of 16 amino acids. The V end was cut by 4 bases, the J end by 1 base, with 11 bases between. Written as DNA, the CDR3 is TGCGCCAGCAGCCGCGAATCAGGGTCTGGGGCCAACGTCCTGACTTTC. Amino acid sequence: CASSRESGSGANVLTF.

V usage is TRBV30 and J usage is TRBJ1-3; no clear D gene. The CDR3 spans 14 residues. Trimming took off 5 bases at V and 6 bases at J, with 17 bases between the two ends. The germline CDR1 and CDR2 sequences are GTSNPN and SVGIG (reference sequence). This CDR3 is CAWGDGVLENTIYF. CDR3 nucleotide sequence: TGTGCCTGGGGTGACGGGGTTCTTGAAAACACCATATATTTT.